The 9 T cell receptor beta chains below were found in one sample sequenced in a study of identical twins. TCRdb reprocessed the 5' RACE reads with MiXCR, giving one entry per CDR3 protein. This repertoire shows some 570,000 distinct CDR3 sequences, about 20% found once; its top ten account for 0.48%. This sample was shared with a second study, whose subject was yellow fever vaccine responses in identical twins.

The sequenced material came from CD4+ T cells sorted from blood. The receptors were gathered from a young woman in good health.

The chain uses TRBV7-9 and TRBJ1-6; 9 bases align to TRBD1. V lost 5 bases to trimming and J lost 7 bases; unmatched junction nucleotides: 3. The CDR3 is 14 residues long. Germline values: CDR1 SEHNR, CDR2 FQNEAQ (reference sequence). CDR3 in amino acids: CASSRTGENSPLHF. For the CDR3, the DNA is TGTGCCAGCAGCCGGACAGGGGAAAATTCACCCCTCCACTTT. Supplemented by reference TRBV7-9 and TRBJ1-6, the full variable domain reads DTGVSQNPRHKITKRGQNVTFRCDPISEHNRLYWYRQTLGQGPEFLTYFQNEAQLEKSRLLSDRFSAERPKGSFSTLEIQRTEQGDSAMYLCASSRTGENSPLHFGNGTRLTVT.

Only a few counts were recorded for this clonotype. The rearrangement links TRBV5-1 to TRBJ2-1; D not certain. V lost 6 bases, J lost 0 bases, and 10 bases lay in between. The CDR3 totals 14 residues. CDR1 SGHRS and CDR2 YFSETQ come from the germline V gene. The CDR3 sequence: CASTDRNSYNEQFF. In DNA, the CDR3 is TGCGCCAGCACGGACCGAAACTCCTACAATGAGCAGTTCTTC.

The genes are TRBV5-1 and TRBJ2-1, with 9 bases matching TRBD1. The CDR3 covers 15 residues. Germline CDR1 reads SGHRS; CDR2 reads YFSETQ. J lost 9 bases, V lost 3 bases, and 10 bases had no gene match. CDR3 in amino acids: CASSSGQGRASEQFF. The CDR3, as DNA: TGCGCCAGCAGCTCAGGACAGGGGAGAGCGTCTGAGCAGTTCTTC. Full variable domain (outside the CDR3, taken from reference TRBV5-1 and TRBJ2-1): KAGVTQTPRYLIKTRGQQVTLSCSPISGHRSVSWYQQTPGQGLQFLFEYFSETQRNKGNFPGRFSGRQFSNSRSEMNVSTLELGDSALYLCASSSGQGRASEQFFGPGTRLTVL.

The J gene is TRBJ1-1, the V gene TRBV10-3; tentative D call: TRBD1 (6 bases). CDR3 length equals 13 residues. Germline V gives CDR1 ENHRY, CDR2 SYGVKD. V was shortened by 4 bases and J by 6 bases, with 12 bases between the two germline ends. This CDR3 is CAISASGAAEAFF. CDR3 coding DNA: TGTGCCATCAGTGCGTCGGGGGCCGCTGAAGCTTTCTTT.

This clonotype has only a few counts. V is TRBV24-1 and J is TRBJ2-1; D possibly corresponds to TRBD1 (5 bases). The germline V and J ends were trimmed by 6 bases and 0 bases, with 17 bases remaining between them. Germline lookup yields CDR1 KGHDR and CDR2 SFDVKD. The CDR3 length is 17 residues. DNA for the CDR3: TGTGCCACCAGTCCTTCGGTCCAGGGTTCCTCCTACAATGAGCAGTTCTTC. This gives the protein CATSPSVQGSSYNEQFF.

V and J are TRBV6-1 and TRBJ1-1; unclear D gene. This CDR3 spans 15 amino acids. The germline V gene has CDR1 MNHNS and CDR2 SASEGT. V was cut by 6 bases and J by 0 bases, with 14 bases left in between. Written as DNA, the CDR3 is TGTGCCAGCAGAGAAAGGGCTTCCATGAACACTGAAGCTTTCTTT. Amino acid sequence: CASRERASMNTEAFF.

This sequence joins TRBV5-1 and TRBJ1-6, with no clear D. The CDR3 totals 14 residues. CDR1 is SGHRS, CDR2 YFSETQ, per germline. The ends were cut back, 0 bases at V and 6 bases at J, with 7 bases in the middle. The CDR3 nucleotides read TGCGCCAGCAGCTTGGGGGAGCTTAATTCACCCCTCCACTTT. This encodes CASSLGELNSPLHF.

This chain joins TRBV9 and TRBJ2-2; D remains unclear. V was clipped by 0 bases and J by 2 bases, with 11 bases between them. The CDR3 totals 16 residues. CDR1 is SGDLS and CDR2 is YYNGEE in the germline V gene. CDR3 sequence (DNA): TGTGCCAGCAGCGTAGAGTACCATCCTAACACCGGGGAGCTGTTTTTT. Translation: CASSVEYHPNTGELFF.

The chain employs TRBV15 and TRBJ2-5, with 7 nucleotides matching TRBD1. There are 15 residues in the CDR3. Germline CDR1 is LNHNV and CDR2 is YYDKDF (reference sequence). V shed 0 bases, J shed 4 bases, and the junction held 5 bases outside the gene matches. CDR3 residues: CATSRDFDRVETQYF. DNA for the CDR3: TGTGCCACCAGCAGAGATTTTGACAGGGTAGAGACCCAGTACTTC.